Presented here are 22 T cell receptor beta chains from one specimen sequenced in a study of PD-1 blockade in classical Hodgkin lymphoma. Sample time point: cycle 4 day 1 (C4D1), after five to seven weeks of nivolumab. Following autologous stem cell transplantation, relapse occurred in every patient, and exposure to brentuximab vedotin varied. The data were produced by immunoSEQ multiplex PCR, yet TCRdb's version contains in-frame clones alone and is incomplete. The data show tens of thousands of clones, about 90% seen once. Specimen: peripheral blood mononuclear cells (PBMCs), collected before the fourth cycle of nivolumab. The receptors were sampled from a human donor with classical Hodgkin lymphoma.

CDR3 nucleotides: TGTGCCAGCAGCCCCGACAGGGAGTACTATGGCTACACCTTC. It is translated as CASSPDREYYGYTF. V is TRBV7-9 and J is TRBJ1-2; 7 nucleotides match TRBD1. Germline V gene sequence: CDR1 SEHNR, CDR2 FQNEAQ (reference sequence). The V and J ends lost 5 bases and 3 bases, in that order; junction bases with no gene match: 6. The CDR3 is 14 amino acids.

Written as DNA, the CDR3 is TGTGCCAGCAGGGACCTTCAGGGAACAGATACGCAGTATTTT. It codes for CASRDLQGTDTQYF. The chain couples TRBV27 to TRBJ2-3, with a tentative D call TRBD1 (5 bases). The CDR3 is 14 residues long. V was shortened by 6 bases and J by 3 bases, with 13 bases between the two germline ends. Germline V gives CDR1 MNHEY, CDR2 SMNVEV (reference sequence).

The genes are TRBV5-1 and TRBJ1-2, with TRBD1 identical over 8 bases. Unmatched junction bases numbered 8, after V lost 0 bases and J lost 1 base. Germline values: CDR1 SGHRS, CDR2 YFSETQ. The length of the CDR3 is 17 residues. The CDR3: CASSLAGQGGLNYGYTF. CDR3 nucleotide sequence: TGCGCCAGCAGCTTGGCCGGACAGGGCGGCCTTAACTATGGCTACACCTTC.

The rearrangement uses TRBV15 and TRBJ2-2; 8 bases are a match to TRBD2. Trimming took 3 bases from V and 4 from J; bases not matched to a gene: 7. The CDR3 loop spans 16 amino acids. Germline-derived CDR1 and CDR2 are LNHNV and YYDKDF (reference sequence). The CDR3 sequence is CATSRSGGQSTGELFF. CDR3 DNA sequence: TGTGCCACCAGCAGGTCGGGGGGGCAGAGCACCGGGGAGCTGTTTTTT.

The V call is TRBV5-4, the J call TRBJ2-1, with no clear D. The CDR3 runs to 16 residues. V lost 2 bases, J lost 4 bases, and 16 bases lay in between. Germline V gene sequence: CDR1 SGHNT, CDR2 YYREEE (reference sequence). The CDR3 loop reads CASSLLRASAYNEQFF. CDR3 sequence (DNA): TGTGCCAGCAGCTTATTACGGGCCTCCGCTTACAATGAGCAGTTCTTC. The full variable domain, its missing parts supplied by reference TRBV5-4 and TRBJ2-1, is ETGVTQSPTHLIKTRGQQVTLRCSSQSGHNTVSWYQQALGQGPQFIFQYYREEENGRGNFPPRFSGLQFPNYSSELNVNALELDDSALYLCASSLLRASAYNEQFFGPGTRLTVL.

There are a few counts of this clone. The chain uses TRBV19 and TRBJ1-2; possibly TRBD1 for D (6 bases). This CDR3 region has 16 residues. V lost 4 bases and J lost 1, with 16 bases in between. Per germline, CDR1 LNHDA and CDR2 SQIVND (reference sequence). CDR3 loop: CASSTPRGAVNYGYTF. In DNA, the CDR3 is TGTGCCAGTAGTACCCCCCGGGGGGCCGTTAACTATGGCTACACCTTC.

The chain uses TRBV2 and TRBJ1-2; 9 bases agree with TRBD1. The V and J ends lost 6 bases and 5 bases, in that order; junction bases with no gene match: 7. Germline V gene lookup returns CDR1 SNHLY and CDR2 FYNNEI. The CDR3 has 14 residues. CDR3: CASRGTGPFYGYTF. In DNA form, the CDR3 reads TGTGCCAGCAGGGGGACAGGGCCCTTTTATGGCTACACCTTC. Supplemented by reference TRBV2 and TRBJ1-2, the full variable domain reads EPEVTQTPSHQVTQMGQEVILRCVPISNHLYFYWYRQILGQKVEFLVSFYNNEISEKSEIFDDQFSVERPDGSNFTLKIRSTKLEDSAMYFCASRGTGPFYGYTFGSGTRLTVV.

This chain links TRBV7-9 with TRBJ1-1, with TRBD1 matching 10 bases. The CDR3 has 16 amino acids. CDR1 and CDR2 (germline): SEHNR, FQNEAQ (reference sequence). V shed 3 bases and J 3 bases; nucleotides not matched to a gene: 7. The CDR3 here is CASSLGDRGVDTEAFF. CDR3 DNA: TGTGCCAGCAGCTTGGGGGACAGGGGAGTGGACACTGAAGCTTTCTTT.

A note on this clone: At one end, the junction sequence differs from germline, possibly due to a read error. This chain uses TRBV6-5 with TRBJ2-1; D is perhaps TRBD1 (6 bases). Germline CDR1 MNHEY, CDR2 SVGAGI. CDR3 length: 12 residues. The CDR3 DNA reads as TGTGCCAGCAGCCGAAGGGACAAGGAGCAGTTCTTC. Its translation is CASSRRDKEQFF.

CDR3 coding DNA: TGCGCCAGCAGCCGTCACGGTGAAGCTTTCTTT. Amino acid sequence: CASSRHGEAFF. This rearrangement joins TRBV4-1 to TRBJ1-1; no clear D. The V gene's germline CDR1 is MGHRA and CDR2 YSYEKL. V was trimmed by 4 bases and J by 7 bases, leaving 7 bases between them. The CDR3 consists of 11 residues.

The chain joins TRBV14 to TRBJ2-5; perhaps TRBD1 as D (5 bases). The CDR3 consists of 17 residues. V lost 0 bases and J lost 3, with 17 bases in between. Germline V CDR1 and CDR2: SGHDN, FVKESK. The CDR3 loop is CASSQDRAGSKKETQYF. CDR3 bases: TGTGCCAGCAGCCAAGATAGGGCAGGGTCGAAAAAAGAGACCCAGTACTTC.

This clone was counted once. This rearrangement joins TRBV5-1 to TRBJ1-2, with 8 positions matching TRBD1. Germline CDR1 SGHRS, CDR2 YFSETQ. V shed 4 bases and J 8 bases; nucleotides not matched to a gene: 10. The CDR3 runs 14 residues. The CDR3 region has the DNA TGCGCCAGCAGCCTCCCGGACAGGGTGTCGGGCTACACCTTC. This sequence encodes CASSLPDRVSGYTF.

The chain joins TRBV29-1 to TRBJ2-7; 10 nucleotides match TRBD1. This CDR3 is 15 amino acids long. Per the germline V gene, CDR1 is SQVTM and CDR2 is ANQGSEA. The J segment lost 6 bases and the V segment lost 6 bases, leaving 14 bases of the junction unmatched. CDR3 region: CSVPSRDRGPREQYF. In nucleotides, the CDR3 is TGCAGCGTGCCGTCCAGGGACAGGGGACCTCGCGAGCAGTACTTC.

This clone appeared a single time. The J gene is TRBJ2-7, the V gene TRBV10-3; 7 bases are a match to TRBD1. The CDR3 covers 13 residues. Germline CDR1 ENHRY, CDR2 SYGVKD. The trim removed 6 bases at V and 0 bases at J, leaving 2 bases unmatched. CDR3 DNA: TGTGCCATCAGGTGGGACAGCTCCTACGAGCAGTACTTC. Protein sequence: CAIRWDSSYEQYF.

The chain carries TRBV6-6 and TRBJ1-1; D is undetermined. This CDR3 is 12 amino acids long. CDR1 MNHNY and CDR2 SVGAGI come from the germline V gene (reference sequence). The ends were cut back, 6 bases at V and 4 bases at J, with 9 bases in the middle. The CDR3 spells CASSPTPTEAFF. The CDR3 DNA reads TGTGCCAGCAGCCCGACTCCCACTGAAGCTTTCTTT.

CDR3 sequence: CASSFLFGYEQYF. The CDR3 DNA reads as TGTGCCAGCAGCTTTTTGTTTGGCTACGAGCAGTACTTC. This chain connects TRBV5-5 to TRBJ2-7; D is uncertain. V dropped 2 bases and J dropped 3 bases, with 9 bases sitting between them. The length of the CDR3 is 13 residues. Germline assignment: CDR1 SGHKS and CDR2 YYEKEE (reference sequence).

The DNA of the CDR3 is TGTGCCAGCAGTGAAGAGGCAGATACGCAGTATTTT. It yields the protein CASSEEADTQYF. The V gene is TRBV2, the J gene TRBJ2-3; D not certain. Trimming removed 1 base from V and 4 bases from J, with 3 bases in between. The CDR3 has 12 amino acids. Germline CDR1 reads SNHLY; CDR2 reads FYNNEI. Using reference TRBV2 and TRBJ2-3 for the parts outside the CDR3, the full variable domain is EPEVTQTPSHQVTQMGQEVILRCVPISNHLYFYWYRQILGQKVEFLVSFYNNEISEKSEIFDDQFSVERPDGSNFTLKIRSTKLEDSAMYFCASSEEADTQYFGPGTRLTVL.

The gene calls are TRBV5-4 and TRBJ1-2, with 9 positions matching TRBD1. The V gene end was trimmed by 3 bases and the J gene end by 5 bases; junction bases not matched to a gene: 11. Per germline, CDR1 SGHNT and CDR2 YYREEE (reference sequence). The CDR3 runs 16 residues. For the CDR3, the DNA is TGTGCCAGCAGCTCCCCCGGGACAGGGATCCCGTATGGCTACACCTTC. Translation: CASSSPGTGIPYGYTF.

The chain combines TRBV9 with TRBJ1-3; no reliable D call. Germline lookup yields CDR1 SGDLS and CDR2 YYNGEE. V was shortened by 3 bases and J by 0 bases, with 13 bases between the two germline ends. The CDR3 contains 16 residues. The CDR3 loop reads CASSEGLLSSGNTIYF. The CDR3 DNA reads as TGTGCCAGCAGCGAAGGACTGCTTAGCTCTGGAAACACCATATATTTT. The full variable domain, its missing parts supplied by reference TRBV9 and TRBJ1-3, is DSGVTQTPKHLITATGQRVTLRCSPRSGDLSVYWYQQSLDQGLQFLIQYYNGEERAKGNILERFSAQQFPDLHSELNLSSLELGDSALYFCASSEGLLSSGNTIYFGEGSWLTVV.

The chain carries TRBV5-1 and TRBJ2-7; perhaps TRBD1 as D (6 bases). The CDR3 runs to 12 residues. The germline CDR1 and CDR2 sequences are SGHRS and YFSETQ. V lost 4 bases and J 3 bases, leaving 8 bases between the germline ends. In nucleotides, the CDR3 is TGCGCCAGCAGCAGGGACAACTACGAGCAGTACTTC. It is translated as CASSRDNYEQYF.

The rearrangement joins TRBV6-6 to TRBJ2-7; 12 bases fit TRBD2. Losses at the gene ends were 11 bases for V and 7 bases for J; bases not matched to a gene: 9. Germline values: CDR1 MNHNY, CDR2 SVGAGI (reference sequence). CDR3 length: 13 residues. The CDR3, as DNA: TGTGCCGCCCTTGTGACTAGCGGGGGAGAGCAGTACTTC. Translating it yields CAALVTSGGEQYF.

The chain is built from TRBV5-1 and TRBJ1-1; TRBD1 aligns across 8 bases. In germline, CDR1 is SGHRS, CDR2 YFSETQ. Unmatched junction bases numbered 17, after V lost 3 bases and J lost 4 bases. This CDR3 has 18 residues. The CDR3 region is CASSYDKTGAEFSTEAFF. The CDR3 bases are TGCGCCAGCAGCTATGACAAGACAGGGGCGGAATTTAGCACTGAAGCTTTCTTT.